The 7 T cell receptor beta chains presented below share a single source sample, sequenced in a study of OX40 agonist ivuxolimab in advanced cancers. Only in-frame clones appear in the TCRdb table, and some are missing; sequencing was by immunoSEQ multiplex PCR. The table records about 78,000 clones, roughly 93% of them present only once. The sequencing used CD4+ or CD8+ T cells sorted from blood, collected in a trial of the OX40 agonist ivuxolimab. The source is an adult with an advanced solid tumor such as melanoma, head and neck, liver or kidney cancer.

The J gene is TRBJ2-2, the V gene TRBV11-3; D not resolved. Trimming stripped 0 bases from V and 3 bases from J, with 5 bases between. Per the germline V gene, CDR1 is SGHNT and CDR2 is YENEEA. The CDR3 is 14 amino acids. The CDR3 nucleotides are TGTGCCAGCAGCTTAGATCGGGACACCGGGGAGCTGTTTTTT. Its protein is CASSLDRDTGELFF.

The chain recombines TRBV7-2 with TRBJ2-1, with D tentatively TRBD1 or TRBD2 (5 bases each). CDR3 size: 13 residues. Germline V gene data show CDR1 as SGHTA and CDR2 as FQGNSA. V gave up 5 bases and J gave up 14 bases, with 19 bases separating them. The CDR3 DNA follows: TGTGCCAGCAGCCCGCCGGGGCCAACCACAAAGTTCTTC. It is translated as CASSPPGPTTKFF.

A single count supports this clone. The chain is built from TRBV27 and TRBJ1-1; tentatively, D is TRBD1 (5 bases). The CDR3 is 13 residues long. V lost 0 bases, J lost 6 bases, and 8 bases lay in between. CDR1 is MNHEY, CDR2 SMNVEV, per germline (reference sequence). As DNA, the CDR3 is TGTGCCAGCAGTTTATCCGGGACCTCTGAAGCTTTCTTT. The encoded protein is CASSLSGTSEAFF.

In DNA form, the CDR3 reads TGTGCCAGCTCCCGGTTGGTCTCCCGCACAGATACGCAGTATTTT. This codes for CASSRLVSRTDTQYF. The V call is TRBV18, the J call TRBJ2-3; no clear D gene. V was clipped by 6 bases and J by 1 base, with 14 bases between them. CDR3 length equals 15 residues. CDR1 and CDR2 from the germline V gene are KGHSH and LQKENI.

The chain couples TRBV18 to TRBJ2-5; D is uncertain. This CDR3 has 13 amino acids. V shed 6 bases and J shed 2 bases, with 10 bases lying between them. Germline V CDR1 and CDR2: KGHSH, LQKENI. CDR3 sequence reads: CASSFWVQETQYF. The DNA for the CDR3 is TGTGCCAGCTCCTTCTGGGTTCAAGAGACCCAGTACTTC.

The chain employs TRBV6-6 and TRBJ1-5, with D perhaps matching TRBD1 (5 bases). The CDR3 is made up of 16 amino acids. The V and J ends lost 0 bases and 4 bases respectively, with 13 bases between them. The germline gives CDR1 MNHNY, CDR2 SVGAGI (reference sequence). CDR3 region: CASSYSTGTANQPQHF. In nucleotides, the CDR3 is TGTGCCAGCAGTTACTCGACGGGGACTGCAAATCAGCCCCAGCATTTT.

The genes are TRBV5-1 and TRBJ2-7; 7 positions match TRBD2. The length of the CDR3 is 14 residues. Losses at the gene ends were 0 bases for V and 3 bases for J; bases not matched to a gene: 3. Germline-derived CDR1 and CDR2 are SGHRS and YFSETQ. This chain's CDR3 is CASSLGGDYYEQYF. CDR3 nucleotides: TGCGCCAGCAGCTTGGGTGGGGACTACTACGAGCAGTACTTC.